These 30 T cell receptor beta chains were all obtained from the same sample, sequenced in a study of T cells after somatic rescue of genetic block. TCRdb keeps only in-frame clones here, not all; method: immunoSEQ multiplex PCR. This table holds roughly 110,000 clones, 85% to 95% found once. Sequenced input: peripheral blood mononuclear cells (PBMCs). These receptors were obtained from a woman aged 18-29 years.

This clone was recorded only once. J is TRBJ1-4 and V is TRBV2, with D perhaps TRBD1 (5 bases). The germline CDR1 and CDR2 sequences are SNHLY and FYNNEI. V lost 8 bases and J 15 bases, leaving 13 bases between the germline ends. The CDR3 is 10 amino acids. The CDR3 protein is CASAGRVVFF. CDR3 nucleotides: TGTGCCAGCGCGGGGCGGGTCGTGTTTTTT.

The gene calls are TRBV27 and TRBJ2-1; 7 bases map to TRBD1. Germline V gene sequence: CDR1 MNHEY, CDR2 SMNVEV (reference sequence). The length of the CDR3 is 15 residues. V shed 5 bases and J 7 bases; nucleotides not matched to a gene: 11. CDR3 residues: CASSLEGQPRNEQFF. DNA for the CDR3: TGTGCCAGCAGTCTAGAGGGACAGCCAAGGAATGAGCAGTTCTTC.

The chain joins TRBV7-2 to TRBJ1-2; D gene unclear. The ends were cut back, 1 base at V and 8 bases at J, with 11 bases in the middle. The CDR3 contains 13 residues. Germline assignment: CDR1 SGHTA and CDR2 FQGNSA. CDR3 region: CASSLVGSSGYTF. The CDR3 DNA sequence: TGTGCCAGCAGCTTAGTGGGGTCCTCCGGCTACACCTTC.

CDR3 DNA: TGTGCCAGCTCGTCGACTGGGACTCTCGAGCAGTACTTC. It is translated as CASSSTGTLEQYF. The chain joins TRBV18 to TRBJ2-7; tentative D call: TRBD2 (6 bases). V was clipped by 6 bases and J by 6 bases, with 15 bases between them. The germline gives CDR1 KGHSH, CDR2 LQKENI. The CDR3 covers 13 residues.

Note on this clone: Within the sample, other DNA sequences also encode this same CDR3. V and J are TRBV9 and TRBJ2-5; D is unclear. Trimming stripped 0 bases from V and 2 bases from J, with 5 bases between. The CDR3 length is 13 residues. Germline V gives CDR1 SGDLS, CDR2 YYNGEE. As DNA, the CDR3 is TGTGCCAGCAGCGTAGGTGGACAAGAGACCCAGTACTTC. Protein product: CASSVGGQETQYF.

Here the CDR3 DNA reads TGTGCCAGTAGTATTTCCGCGGTGCCCTCCTACGAGCAGTACTTC. Translation: CASSISAVPSYEQYF. The chain uses TRBV19 and TRBJ2-7; D remains ambiguous. V lost 3 bases and J lost 0, with 12 bases in between. Per germline, CDR1 LNHDA and CDR2 SQIVND (reference sequence). This CDR3 has 15 residues. The full variable domain, rest sourced from reference TRBV19 and TRBJ2-7, is DGGITQSPKYLFRKEGQNVTLSCEQNLNHDAMYWYRQDPGQGLRLIYYSQIVNDFQKGDIAEGYSVSREKKESFPLTVTSAQKNPTAFYLCASSISAVPSYEQYFGPGTRLTVT.

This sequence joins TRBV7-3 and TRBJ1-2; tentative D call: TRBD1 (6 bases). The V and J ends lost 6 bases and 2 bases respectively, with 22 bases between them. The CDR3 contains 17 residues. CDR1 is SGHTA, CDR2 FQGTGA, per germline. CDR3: CASSLAGTPDPNYGYTF. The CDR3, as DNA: TGTGCCAGCAGTCTCGCGGGGACACCCGACCCCAACTATGGCTACACCTTC.

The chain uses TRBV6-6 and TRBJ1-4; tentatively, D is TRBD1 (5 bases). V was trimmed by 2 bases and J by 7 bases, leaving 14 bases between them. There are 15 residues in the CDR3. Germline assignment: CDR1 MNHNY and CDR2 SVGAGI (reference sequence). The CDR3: CASSYMGVSSEKLFF. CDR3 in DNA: TGTGCCAGCAGTTACATGGGGGTTTCTAGTGAAAAACTGTTTTTT.

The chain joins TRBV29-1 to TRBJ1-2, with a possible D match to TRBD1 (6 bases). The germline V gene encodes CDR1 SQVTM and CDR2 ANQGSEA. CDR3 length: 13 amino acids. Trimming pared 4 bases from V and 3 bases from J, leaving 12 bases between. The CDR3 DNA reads TGCAGCGTTGCGGTCGGGGGCGACTATGGCTACACCTTC. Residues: CSVAVGGDYGYTF.

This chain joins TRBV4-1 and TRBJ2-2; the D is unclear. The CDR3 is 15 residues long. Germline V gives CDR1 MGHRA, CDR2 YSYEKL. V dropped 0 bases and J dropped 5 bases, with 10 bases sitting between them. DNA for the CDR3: TGCGCCAGCAGCCAAGAGGGATGGGCTACCGGGGAGCTGTTTTTT. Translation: CASSQEGWATGELFF.

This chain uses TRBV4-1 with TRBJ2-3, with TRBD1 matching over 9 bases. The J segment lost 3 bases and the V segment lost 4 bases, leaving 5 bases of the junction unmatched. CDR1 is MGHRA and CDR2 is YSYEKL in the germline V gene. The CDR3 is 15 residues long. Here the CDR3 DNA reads TGCGCCAGCAGCCTAGGACAGGGGAGGACAGATACGCAGTATTTT. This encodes CASSLGQGRTDTQYF.

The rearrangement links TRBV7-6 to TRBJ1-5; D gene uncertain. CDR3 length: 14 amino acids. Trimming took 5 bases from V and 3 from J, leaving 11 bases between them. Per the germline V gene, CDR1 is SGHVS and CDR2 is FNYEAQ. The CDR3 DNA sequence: TGTGCCAGCAGCCCAGGAGGGTTCAATCAGCCCCAGCATTTT. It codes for CASSPGGFNQPQHF.

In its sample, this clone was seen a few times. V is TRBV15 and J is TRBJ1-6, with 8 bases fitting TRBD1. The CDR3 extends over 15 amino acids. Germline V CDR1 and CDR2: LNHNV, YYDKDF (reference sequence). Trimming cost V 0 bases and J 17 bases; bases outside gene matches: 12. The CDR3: CATSRDLAGGTGFHF. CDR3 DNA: TGTGCCACCAGCAGAGATCTGGCAGGGGGCACAGGTTTCCACTTT.

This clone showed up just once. In DNA, the CDR3 is TGTGCCAGCAGCCCGCGACAGGGCGGGACTGAAGCTTTCTTT. Residues: CASSPRQGGTEAFF. The chain joins TRBV7-9 to TRBJ1-1; 7 nucleotides agree with TRBD1. The germline CDR1 and CDR2 sequences are SEHNR and FQNEAQ (reference sequence). CDR3 length: 14 amino acids. V shed 5 bases and J 5 bases; nucleotides not matched to a gene: 8.

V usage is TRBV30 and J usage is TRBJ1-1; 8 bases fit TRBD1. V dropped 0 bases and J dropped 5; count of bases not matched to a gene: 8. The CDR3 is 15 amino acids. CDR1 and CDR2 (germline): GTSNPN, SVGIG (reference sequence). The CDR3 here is CAWSVEQGVRTEAFF. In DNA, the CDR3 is TGTGCCTGGAGTGTAGAACAGGGGGTTAGGACTGAAGCTTTCTTT.

CDR3 coding DNA: TGTGCCACCAGCGAGGGGGGTGGATATGAGCAGTTCTTC. Encoded protein: CATSEGGGYEQFF. The J gene is TRBJ2-1, the V gene TRBV15, with D perhaps matching TRBD1 or TRBD2 (6 bases each). This CDR3 comprises 13 residues. CDR1 and CDR2 (germline): LNHNV, YYDKDF (reference sequence). V was trimmed by 5 bases and J by 8 bases, leaving 13 bases between them.

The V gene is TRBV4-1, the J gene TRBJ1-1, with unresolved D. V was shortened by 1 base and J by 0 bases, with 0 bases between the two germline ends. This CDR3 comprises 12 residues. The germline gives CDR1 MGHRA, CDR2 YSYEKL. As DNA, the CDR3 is TGCGCCAGCAGCCAAGTGAACACTGAAGCTTTCTTT. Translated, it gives CASSQVNTEAFF.

The DNA for the CDR3 is TGTGCCAGCAGCCCCGGGGGCCCGGGGCAGCCCCAGCATTTT. It translates to CASSPGGPGQPQHF. The chain employs TRBV7-2 and TRBJ1-5; tentatively, D is TRBD1 (6 bases). The germline V gene has CDR1 SGHTA and CDR2 FQGNSA. There are 14 residues in the CDR3. V was trimmed by 5 bases and J by 7 bases, leaving 15 bases between them.

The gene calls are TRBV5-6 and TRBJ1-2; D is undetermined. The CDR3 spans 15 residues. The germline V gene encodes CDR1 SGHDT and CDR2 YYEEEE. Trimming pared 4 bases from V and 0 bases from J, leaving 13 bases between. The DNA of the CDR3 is TGTGCCAGCAGCCCGCGGGCTATAGCTAACTATGGCTACACCTTC. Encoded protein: CASSPRAIANYGYTF.

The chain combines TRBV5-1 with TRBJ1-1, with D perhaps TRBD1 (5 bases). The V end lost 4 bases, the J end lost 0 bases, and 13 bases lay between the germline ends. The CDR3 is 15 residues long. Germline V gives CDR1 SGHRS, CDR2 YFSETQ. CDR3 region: CASSEGVPMNTEAFF. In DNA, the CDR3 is TGCGCCAGCAGCGAAGGGGTCCCCATGAACACTGAAGCTTTCTTT.

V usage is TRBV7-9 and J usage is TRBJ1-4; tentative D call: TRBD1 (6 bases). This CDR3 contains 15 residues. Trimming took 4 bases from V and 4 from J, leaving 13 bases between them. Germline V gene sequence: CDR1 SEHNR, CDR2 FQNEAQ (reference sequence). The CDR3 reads CASSSRQAFNEKLFF. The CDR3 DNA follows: TGTGCCAGCAGCTCCAGACAGGCTTTTAATGAAAAACTGTTTTTT.

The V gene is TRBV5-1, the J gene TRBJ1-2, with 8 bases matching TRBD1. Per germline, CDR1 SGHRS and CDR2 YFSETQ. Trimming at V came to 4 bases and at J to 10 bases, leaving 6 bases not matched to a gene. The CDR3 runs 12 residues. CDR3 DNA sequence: TGCGCCAGCAGCCTAGGGACAGGTCTCTACACCTTC. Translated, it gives CASSLGTGLYTF.

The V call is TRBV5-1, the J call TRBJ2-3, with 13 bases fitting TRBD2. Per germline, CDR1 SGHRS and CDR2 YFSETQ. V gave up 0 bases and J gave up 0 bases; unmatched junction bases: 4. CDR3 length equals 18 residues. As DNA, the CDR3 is TGCGCCAGCAGCTTGGGGACTAGCGGGGGTACGAGCACAGATACGCAGTATTTT. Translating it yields CASSLGTSGGTSTDTQYF.

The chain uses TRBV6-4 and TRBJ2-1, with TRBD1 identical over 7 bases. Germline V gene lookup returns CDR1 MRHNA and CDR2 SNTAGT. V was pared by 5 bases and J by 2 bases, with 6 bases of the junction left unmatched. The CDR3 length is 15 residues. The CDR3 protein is CASSNRDRPYNEQFF. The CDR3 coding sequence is TGTGCCAGCAGTAACCGGGACAGACCCTACAATGAGCAGTTCTTC.

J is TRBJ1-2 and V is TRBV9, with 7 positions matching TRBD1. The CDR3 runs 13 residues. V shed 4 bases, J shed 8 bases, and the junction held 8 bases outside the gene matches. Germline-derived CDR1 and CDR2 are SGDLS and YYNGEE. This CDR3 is CASSRPTGDGYTF. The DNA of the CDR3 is TGTGCCAGCAGCCGGCCCACAGGGGACGGCTACACCTTC.

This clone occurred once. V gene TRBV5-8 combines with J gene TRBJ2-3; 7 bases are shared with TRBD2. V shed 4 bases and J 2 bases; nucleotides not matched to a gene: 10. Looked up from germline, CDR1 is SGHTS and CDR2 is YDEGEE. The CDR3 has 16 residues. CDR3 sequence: CASSPRTRPSTDTQYF. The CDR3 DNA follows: TGTGCCAGCAGCCCGCGGACTAGGCCCTCCACAGATACGCAGTATTTT.

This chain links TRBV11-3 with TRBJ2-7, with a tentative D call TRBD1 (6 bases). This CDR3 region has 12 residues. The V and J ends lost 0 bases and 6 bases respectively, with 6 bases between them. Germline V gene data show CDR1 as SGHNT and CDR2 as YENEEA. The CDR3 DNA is TGTGCCAGCAGCTTAGAAGGGGGCGAGCAGTACTTC. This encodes CASSLEGGEQYF.

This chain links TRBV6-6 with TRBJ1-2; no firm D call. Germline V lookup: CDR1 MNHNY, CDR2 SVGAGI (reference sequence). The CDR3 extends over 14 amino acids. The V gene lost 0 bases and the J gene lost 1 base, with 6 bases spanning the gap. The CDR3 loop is CASSYSEVNYGYTF. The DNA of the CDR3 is TGTGCCAGCAGTTACTCAGAAGTTAACTATGGCTACACCTTC.

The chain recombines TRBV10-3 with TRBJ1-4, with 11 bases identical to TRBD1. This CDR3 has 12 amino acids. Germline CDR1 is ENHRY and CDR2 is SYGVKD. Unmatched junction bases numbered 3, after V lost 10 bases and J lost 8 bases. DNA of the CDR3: TGTGCCACCGGGACAGGGGGAGAAAAACTGTTTTTT. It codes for CATGTGGEKLFF.

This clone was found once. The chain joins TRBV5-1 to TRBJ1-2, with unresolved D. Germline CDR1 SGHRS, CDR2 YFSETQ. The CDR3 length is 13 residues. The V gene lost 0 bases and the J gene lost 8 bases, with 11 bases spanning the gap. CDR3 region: CASSLGRTGGYTF. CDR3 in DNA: TGCGCCAGCAGCTTGGGTCGGACTGGGGGCTACACCTTC.